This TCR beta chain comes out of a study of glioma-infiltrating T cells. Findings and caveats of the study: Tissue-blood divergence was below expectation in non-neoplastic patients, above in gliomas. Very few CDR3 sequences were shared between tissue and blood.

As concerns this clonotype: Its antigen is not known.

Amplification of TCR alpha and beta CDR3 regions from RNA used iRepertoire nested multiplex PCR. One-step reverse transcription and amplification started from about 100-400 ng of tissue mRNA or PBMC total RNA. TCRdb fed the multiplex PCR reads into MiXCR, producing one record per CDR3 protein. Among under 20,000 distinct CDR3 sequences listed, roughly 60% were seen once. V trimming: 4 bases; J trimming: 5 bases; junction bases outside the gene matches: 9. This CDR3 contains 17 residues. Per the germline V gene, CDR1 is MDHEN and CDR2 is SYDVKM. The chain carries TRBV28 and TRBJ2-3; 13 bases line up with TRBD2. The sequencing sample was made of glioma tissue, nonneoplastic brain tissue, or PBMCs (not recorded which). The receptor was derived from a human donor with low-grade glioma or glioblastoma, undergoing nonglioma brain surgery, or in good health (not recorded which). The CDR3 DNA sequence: TGTGCCAGCAGTTCCCCCGGACTAGCGGGAGCGAAAGATACGCAGTATTTT. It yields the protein CASSSPGLAGAKDTQYF.